This T cell receptor (beta chain) comes out of a study of OX40 agonist ivuxolimab in advanced cancers. The overall study: Those enrolled were 82.7% male, with a mean age of approximately 60 years and ages from about 20 to 90.

Anyone with autoimmune disease history or systemic immunosuppression was excluded. Here immunoSEQ multiplex PCR was the method, and the copy in TCRdb shows in-frame clones only, minus some. The sample includes roughly 81,000 clones, 80% to 90% of them seen just once. This clone occurred a few times. Its antigen is not identified. Study outcomes and limitations: Also showing low normalized T-cell clonal expansion were some of the nonresponders.

The CDR3 spans 13 residues. In germline, CDR1 is SNHLY, CDR2 FYNNEI. Trimming cost V 6 bases and J 4 bases; bases outside gene matches: 3. Sequencing used CD4+ or CD8+ T cells sorted from blood, obtained in a trial of the OX40 agonist ivuxolimab. This sequence was found in an adult with an advanced solid tumor such as melanoma, head and neck, liver or kidney cancer. The genes are TRBV2 and TRBJ1-2, with 9 bases that match TRBD1. The CDR3 here is CASSGQGSYGYTF. In nucleotides, the CDR3 is TGTGCCAGCAGCGGACAGGGGTCCTATGGCTACACCTTC.